The clone carrying this T cell receptor (beta chain) occurred a few times. The antigen is not known. Both TRBC1 and TRBC2 were covered by a beta constant-region primer of two equimolar oligonucleotides. Ligated cDNA was amplified by four rounds of PCR with nested alpha and beta constant-region primers and SP2. TCRdb itself ran the UMI-ligation and nested PCR reads through MiXCR, one entry per CDR3 protein. The sample contains under 150,000 distinct CDR3 sequences, approximately 15% of which appear only once. The ends lost 3 bases at V and 2 bases at J; junction bases unmatched: 6. Germline V gene sequence: CDR1 LNHDA, CDR2 SQIVND (reference sequence). The CDR3 totals 15 residues. These data belong to a study of naive and memory T cell subsets. Whole-study results and caveats: Naive and memory repertoire findings lacked a ground truth for validation. Especially in CD8 cells, naive repertoires contained a few larger clonotypes, possibly CD45RA-re-expressing memory cells.

The receptor was isolated from a human donor in good health. Sequenced sample: naive CD4+ T cells from blood. The chain recombines TRBV19 with TRBJ1-2; TRBD1 aligns across 7 bases. In nucleotides, the CDR3 is TGTGCCAGTAGTATCCCAGGGACAGCGAACTATGGCTACACCTTC. Protein product: CASSIPGTANYGYTF.